The following is a T cell receptor (beta chain) sequence with its context. These data come from a study of blood T cell repertoires in COVID-19. Data came from immunoSEQ multiplex PCR; TCRdb stores just in-frame clones and leaves some out. The sample records under 100,000 clones, about 80% being singletons. Trimming shortened V by 1 base and J by 4 bases, and 4 bases separated the two germline ends. Looked up from germline, CDR1 is LGHDT and CDR2 is YNNKEL (reference sequence). The CDR3 sequence is 12 residues long. The chain joins TRBV3-1 (or the pseudogene TRBV3-2) to TRBJ1-2, with D unresolved. The sequence came from a woman in her seventies with acute or convalescent COVID-19. Sequencing was performed on peripheral blood. The chain's CDR3 is CASSQGAYGYTF. CDR3 DNA sequence: TGTGCCAGCAGCCAAGGGGCCTATGGCTACACCTTC.